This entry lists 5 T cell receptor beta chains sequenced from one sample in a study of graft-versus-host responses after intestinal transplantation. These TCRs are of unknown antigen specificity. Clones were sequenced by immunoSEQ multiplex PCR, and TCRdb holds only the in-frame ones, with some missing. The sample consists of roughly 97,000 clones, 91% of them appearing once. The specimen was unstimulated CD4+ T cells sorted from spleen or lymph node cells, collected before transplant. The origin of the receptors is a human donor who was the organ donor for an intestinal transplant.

CDR3: CASSGTGGNEKLFF. The DNA of the CDR3 is TGTGCCAGCAGCGGGACAGGGGGTAATGAAAAACTGTTTTTT. The V and J genes are TRBV9 and TRBJ1-4, with 10 bases lining up with TRBD1. Germline CDR1 is SGDLS and CDR2 is YYNGEE. This CDR3 has 14 residues. V lost 3 bases and J lost 4; bases outside the gene matches: 0.

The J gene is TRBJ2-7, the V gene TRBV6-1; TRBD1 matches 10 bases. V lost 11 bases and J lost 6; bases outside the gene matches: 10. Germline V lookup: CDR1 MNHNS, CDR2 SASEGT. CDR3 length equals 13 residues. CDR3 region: CAGPGQGHPEQYF. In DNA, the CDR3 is TGTGCCGGGCCGGGACAGGGGCATCCCGAGCAGTACTTC.

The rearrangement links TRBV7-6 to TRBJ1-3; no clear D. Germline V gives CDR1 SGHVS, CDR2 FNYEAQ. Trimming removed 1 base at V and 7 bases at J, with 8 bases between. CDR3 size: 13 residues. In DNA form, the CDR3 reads TGTGCCAGCAGCTTAGGAGGAACGAACACCATATATTTT. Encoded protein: CASSLGGTNTIYF.

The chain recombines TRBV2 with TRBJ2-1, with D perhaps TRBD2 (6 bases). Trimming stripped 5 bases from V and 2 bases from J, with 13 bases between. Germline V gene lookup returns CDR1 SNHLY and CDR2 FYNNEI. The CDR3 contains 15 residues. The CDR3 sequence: CASSLSGLTYNEQFF. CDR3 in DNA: TGTGCCAGCAGTCTATCCGGACTAACCTACAATGAGCAGTTCTTC. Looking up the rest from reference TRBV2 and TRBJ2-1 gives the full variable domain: EPEVTQTPSHQVTQMGQEVILRCVPISNHLYFYWYRQILGQKVEFLVSFYNNEISEKSEIFDDQFSVERPDGSNFTLKIRSTKLEDSAMYFCASSLSGLTYNEQFFGPGTRLTVL.

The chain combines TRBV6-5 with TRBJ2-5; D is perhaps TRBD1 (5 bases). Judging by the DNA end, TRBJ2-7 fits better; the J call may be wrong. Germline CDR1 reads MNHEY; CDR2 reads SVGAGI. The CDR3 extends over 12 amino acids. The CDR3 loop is CASSYRGYEQYF. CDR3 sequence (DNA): TGTGCCAGCAGTTACAGGGGCTACGAGCAGTACTTC.